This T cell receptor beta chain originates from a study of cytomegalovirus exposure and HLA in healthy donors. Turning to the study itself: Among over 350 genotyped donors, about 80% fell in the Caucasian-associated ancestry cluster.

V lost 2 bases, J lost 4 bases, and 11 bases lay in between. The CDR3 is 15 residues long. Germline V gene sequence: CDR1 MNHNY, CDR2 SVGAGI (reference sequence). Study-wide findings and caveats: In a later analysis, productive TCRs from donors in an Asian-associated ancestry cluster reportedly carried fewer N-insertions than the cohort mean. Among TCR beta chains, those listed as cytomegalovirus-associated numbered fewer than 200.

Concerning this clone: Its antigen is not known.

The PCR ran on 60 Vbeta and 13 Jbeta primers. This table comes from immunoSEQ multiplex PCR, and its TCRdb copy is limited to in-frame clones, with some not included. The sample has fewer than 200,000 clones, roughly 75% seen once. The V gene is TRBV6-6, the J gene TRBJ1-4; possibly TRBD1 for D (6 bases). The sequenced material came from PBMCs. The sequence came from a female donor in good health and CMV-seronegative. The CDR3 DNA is TGTGCCAGCAGTTACACAGGGAGGGTTAATGAAAAACTGTTTTTT. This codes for CASSYTGRVNEKLFF.